These 24 T cell receptor beta chains originate from one sample sequenced in a study of T cells in Graves' hyperthyroidism and ophthalmopathy. Amplified regions were TCR beta CDR3 sequences from RNA transcripts. When the TCR CDR3 underwent first-round RT-PCR, the HTBI primer set was used. Using its own MiXCR run on the multiplex PCR reads, TCRdb lists one record per CDR3 protein. The sample records hundreds of thousands of distinct CDR3 sequences, about 38% being singletons. What was sequenced was blood. Receptors were obtained from a man between 18 and 35 years old with Graves' hyperthyroidism.

As regards this clonotype: The likely explanation is a read error, given a far larger clone one base away. The chain recombines TRBV5-1 with TRBJ2-7, with 8 positions matching TRBD2. Germline CDR1 is SGHRS and CDR2 is YFSETQ. This CDR3 has 13 amino acids. In nucleotides, the CDR3 is TGCGTCAGCAGCCTTACTAGCGGCTACGAGCAGTACTTC. This codes for CVSSLTSGYEQYF.

In this sample, this clonotype turned up many times. The rearrangement links TRBV6-6 to TRBJ1-6; the match to TRBD1 covers 8 bases. Germline trimming cut 5 bases from V and 12 bases from J; bases unmatched to any gene: 3. The CDR3 is 12 residues long. Germline CDR1 is MNHNY and CDR2 is SVGAGI (reference sequence). CDR3 amino acids: CASSGGQGPLHF. The CDR3 DNA is TGTGCCAGCAGTGGAGGACAGGGACCCCTCCACTTT.

The J gene is TRBJ2-2, the V gene TRBV29-1; D unclear. Germline V gene data show CDR1 as SQVTM and CDR2 as ANQGSEA. Between the trimmed V and J ends, which lost 6 bases and 6 bases, there was a span of 8 bases. The CDR3 runs 11 residues. CDR3 DNA sequence: TGCAGCGTGGCGGCTCCCGGGGAGCTGTTTTTT. Its protein is CSVAAPGELFF.

V usage is TRBV7-3 and J usage is TRBJ2-5, with TRBD2 identical over 11 bases. The CDR3 consists of 17 residues. Looked up from germline, CDR1 is SGHTA and CDR2 is FQGTGA. Unmatched junction bases numbered 9, after V lost 5 bases and J lost 1 base. CDR3 sequence (DNA): TGTGCCAGCAGCATGACTTTAGCGGGAGGGCCCCAAGAGACCCAGTACTTC. As protein: CASSMTLAGGPQETQYF.

This clonotype was found many times. This chain joins TRBV29-1 and TRBJ1-1, with 9 bases fitting TRBD1. CDR1 is SQVTM, CDR2 ANQGSEA, per germline. J was trimmed by 5 bases and V by 3 bases; bases with no gene match: 4. The CDR3 has 13 amino acids. The CDR3 protein is CSVETGGRTEAFF. The CDR3 DNA is TGCAGCGTTGAGACAGGGGGAAGAACTGAAGCTTTCTTT.

Details on this clonotype: Since a much larger clone is just one base distant, this may be a read error. V is TRBV2 and J is TRBJ2-7, with TRBD2 matching over 15 bases. The CDR3 spans 17 residues. Germline V CDR1 and CDR2: SNHLY, FYNNEI. CDR3 in amino acids: CAGSRTSGRVSSYEQYF. The CDR3 region has the DNA TGTGCCGGCAGCCGGACTAGCGGGAGGGTGAGCTCCTACGAGCAGTACTTC.

This clonotype was counted ten times or more. The V and J genes are TRBV29-1 and TRBJ1-1; D is uncertain. V was clipped by 4 bases and J by 4 bases, with 19 bases between them. The CDR3 totals 15 residues. CDR1 and CDR2 (germline): SQVTM, ANQGSEA. The CDR3 sequence: CSVVGQVGVGTEAFF. In DNA, the CDR3 is TGCAGCGTTGTCGGGCAGGTCGGGGTGGGCACTGAAGCTTTCTTT.

This clonotype was found many times. This chain joins TRBV29-1 and TRBJ2-7; D might be TRBD1 (6 bases). The germline gives CDR1 SQVTM, CDR2 ANQGSEA. The CDR3 has 12 amino acids. The V end was cut by 7 bases, the J end by 4 bases, with 14 bases between. The CDR3 coding sequence is TGCAGCGCGGTACAGGGAAGGTACGAGCAGTACTTC. Amino acids: CSAVQGRYEQYF.

The chain is built from TRBV7-9 and TRBJ2-7, with 12 bases lining up with TRBD1. Germline V lookup: CDR1 SEHNR, CDR2 FQNEAQ (reference sequence). The CDR3 loop spans 16 amino acids. With 4 bases clipped from V and 6 bases from J, the junction kept 10 bases outside the gene matches. DNA of the CDR3: TGTGCCAGCAGCTCGGCCGGGACAGGGGGCTCGGGCGAGCAGTACTTC. Translation gives CASSSAGTGGSGEQYF.

Worth noting for this clonotype: The germline gene is not matched at one end of the junction; a read error may be the cause. This chain uses TRBV29-1 with TRBJ1-5, with 8 bases identical to TRBD1. Germline assignment: CDR1 SQVTM and CDR2 ANQGSEA. The CDR3 is 10 amino acids. The CDR3 reads CSVGRDRSNF. DNA for the CDR3: TGCAGCGTGGGACGGGACAGGTCGAATTTT. Variable domain in full (rest from reference TRBV29-1 and TRBJ1-5): SAVISQKPSRDICQRGTSLTIQCQVDSQVTMMFWYRQQPGQSLTLIATANQGSEATYESGFVIDKFPISRPNLTFSTLTVSNMSPEDSSIYLCSVGRDRSNFGDGTRLSIL.

V is TRBV11-2 and J is TRBJ1-3; no definite D call. V lost 2 bases and J lost 3, with 14 bases in between. Per the germline V gene, CDR1 is SGHAT and CDR2 is FQNNGV. CDR3 length equals 16 residues. The CDR3 here is CASSLWVAGYGNTIYF. As DNA, the CDR3 is TGTGCCAGCAGCTTATGGGTAGCGGGATATGGAAACACCATATATTTT.

The chain is built from TRBV15 and TRBJ2-7; D is possibly TRBD1 (5 bases). Per germline, CDR1 LNHNV and CDR2 YYDKDF (reference sequence). The CDR3 is 12 residues long. V was cut by 3 bases and J by 5 bases, with 8 bases left in between. The CDR3 is CATSSLQDEQYF. The CDR3 nucleotides read TGTGCCACCAGCAGCTTACAGGACGAGCAGTACTTC.

Ten or more counts support this clonotype. The gene calls are TRBV10-2 and TRBJ2-7; D unclear. Per the germline V gene, CDR1 is WSHSY and CDR2 is SAAADI. This CDR3 spans 14 amino acids. The V and J ends lost 8 bases and 1 base respectively, with 15 bases between them. CDR3 sequence: CASCAGPRSYEQYF. The CDR3 DNA is TGCGCCAGCTGTGCAGGTCCTAGGTCCTACGAGCAGTACTTC.

The CDR3, as DNA: TGTGCCAGCAACCAGCGGGGGCAGGGGGGGCAGTATATACCTGGCTACACCTTC. Translated, it gives CASNQRGQGGQYIPGYTF. J is TRBJ1-2 and V is TRBV2, with TRBD1 matching over 7 bases. In germline, CDR1 is SNHLY, CDR2 FYNNEI. CDR3 size: 18 residues. Trimming cost V 7 bases and J 7 bases; bases outside gene matches: 24.

With respect to this clonotype: A read error may be the cause here, since a much bigger clone is one base away. The chain couples TRBV12-3 or TRBV12-4 to TRBJ1-1; 8 bases map to TRBD1. CDR3 length: 15 amino acids. DNA for the CDR3: TGTGCCAGCAGTCCAGGGGGCGCAGGGAACACTGGAGCTTTCTTT. It codes for CASSPGGAGNTGAFF.

This clonotype has ten or more counts. The V and J genes are TRBV12-3 or TRBV12-4 and TRBJ1-1; no firm D call. Deletions cut 6 bases from V and 3 bases from J, with 11 bases between. This CDR3 comprises 13 residues. The CDR3 here is CASSRGRYTEAFF. The CDR3, as DNA: TGTGCCAGCAGCCGCGGACGGTACACTGAAGCTTTCTTT.

This clonotype was detected ten times or more. The V gene is TRBV7-2, the J gene TRBJ2-5, with D possibly TRBD1 on 6 matching bases. Trimming pared 2 bases from V and 14 bases from J, leaving 18 bases between. Per the germline V gene, CDR1 is SGHTA and CDR2 is FQGNSA. The CDR3 loop spans 13 amino acids. Here the CDR3 reads CASSLLAGDTGYF. CDR3 sequence (DNA): TGTGCCAGCAGCTTATTAGCAGGGGACACTGGATACTTC.

This sequence joins TRBV19 and TRBJ1-2; D perhaps matches TRBD1 (6 bases). Germline V gene data show CDR1 as LNHDA and CDR2 as SQIVND (reference sequence). V was cut by 5 bases and J by 8 bases, with 12 bases left in between. This CDR3 spans 12 amino acids. The CDR3 is CASSQGSDGYTF. CDR3 bases: TGTGCCAGTAGTCAGGGGAGCGACGGCTACACCTTC.

The gene calls are TRBV10-2 and TRBJ2-2; D is unclear. The CDR3 totals 14 residues. V gave up 6 bases and J gave up 3 bases, with 11 bases separating them. CDR1 is WSHSY and CDR2 is SAAADI in the germline V gene. The CDR3 coding sequence is TGCGCCAGCAGGGACGGGCCCCACACCGGGGAGCTGTTTTTT. This encodes CASRDGPHTGELFF.

This clonotype was counted ten times or more. The chain employs TRBV15 and TRBJ2-2; tentative D call: TRBD1 (5 bases). CDR1 LNHNV and CDR2 YYDKDF come from the germline V gene (reference sequence). The CDR3 contains 16 residues. Trimming took 0 bases from V and 2 from J, leaving 10 bases between them. DNA of the CDR3: TGTGCCACCAGCAGAGAGCCGCAGGGAAACACCGGGGAGCTGTTTTTT. This codes for CATSREPQGNTGELFF.

With regard to this clonotype: One end of the junction fails to match germline, which may point to a read error. The chain recombines TRBV29-1 with TRBJ2-7, with 12 bases fitting TRBD2. Germline V gene lookup returns CDR1 SQVTM and CDR2 ANQGSEA. CDR3 size: 16 residues. The CDR3 region has the DNA TGCAGCGTTGAAACTAGCGGGAGGAGAGGGACCGGGGAGCTGTACTTC. It translates to CSVETSGRRGTGELYF.

This clonotype was seen at least ten times. V is TRBV7-6 and J is TRBJ2-7, with a tentative D call TRBD2 (5 bases). With 5 bases removed from V and 6 bases from J, the gap between germline ends came to 8 bases. Germline CDR1 SGHVS, CDR2 FNYEAQ. The CDR3 totals 11 residues. The CDR3: CASSTGSEQYF. CDR3 bases: TGTGCCAGCAGCACGGGGAGCGAGCAGTACTTC.

The table lists this clonotype with many counts. V gene TRBV9 combines with J gene TRBJ1-2; D gene uncertain. Germline CDR1 is SGDLS and CDR2 is YYNGEE. V lost 3 bases and J 6 bases, leaving 6 bases between the germline ends. This CDR3 comprises 11 residues. The CDR3 is CASSAGNGYTF. The CDR3 DNA follows: TGTGCCAGCAGCGCGGGGAATGGCTACACCTTC.

This clonotype was picked up many times. V gene TRBV9 combines with J gene TRBJ1-4, with no clear D. Germline CDR1 is SGDLS and CDR2 is YYNGEE. V was shortened by 0 bases and J by 5 bases, with 8 bases between the two germline ends. The CDR3 covers 14 residues. The DNA of the CDR3 is TGTGCCAGCAGCGTAGGAGGAATCAATGAAAAACTGTTTTTT. The encoded protein is CASSVGGINEKLFF.